These 24 T cell receptor beta chains were sequenced from one sample in a study of blood T cell repertoires in COVID-19. The method was immunoSEQ multiplex PCR; TCRdb's version includes in-frame clones alone and lacks a portion of them. The sample has about 58,000 clones; around 81% are singletons. Sequencing used peripheral blood. The receptors were gathered from a human donor in a cohort sampled during active COVID-19.

This clone was detected only once. The V gene is TRBV11-2, the J gene TRBJ2-7; 8 bases align to TRBD1. CDR1 and CDR2 from the germline V gene are SGHAT and FQNNGV. The CDR3 contains 15 residues. V trimming: 3 bases; J trimming: 2 bases; junction bases outside the gene matches: 6. CDR3 residues: CASSFGQGETYEQYF. The CDR3 DNA sequence: TGTGCCAGCAGCTTCGGACAGGGTGAAACCTACGAGCAGTACTTC. The entire variable domain, with the rest obtained from reference TRBV11-2 and TRBJ2-7, is as follows: EAGVAQSPRYKIIEKRQSVAFWCNPISGHATLYWYQQILGQGPKLLIQFQNNGVVDDSQLPKDRFSAERLKGVDSTLKIQPAKLEDSAVYLCASSFGQGETYEQYFGPGTRLTVT.

CDR3 sequence: CASSGGWRENTIYF. In DNA, the CDR3 is TGTGCCAGCAGCGGAGGTTGGAGGGAAAACACCATATATTTT. This chain uses TRBV5-6 with TRBJ1-3; D is unclear. Trimming removed 4 bases at V and 6 bases at J, with 14 bases between. CDR1 and CDR2 from the germline V gene are SGHDT and YYEEEE. This CDR3 is 14 amino acids long.

The CDR3 DNA reads TGTGCCAGCAGCTTGTTAGCTAGCGGGTCAACCTACGAGCAGTACTTC. This codes for CASSLLASGSTYEQYF. This chain links TRBV5-6 with TRBJ2-7, with 8 positions matching TRBD2. The CDR3 length is 16 residues. The trim removed 1 base at V and 2 bases at J, leaving 8 bases unmatched. CDR1 and CDR2 (germline): SGHDT, YYEEEE. Based on the CDR3 plus reference TRBV5-6 and TRBJ2-7, the full variable domain is DAGVTQSPTHLIKTRGQQVTLRCSPKSGHDTVSWYQQALGQGPQFIFQYYEEEERQRGNFPDRFSGHQFPNYSSELNVNALLLGDSALYLCASSLLASGSTYEQYFGPGTRLTVT.

The V call is TRBV28, the J call TRBJ2-7, with a tentative D call TRBD1 (6 bases). The CDR3 spans 16 residues. V gave up 5 bases and J gave up 5 bases, with 22 bases separating them. The V gene's germline CDR1 is MDHEN and CDR2 SYDVKM. This chain's CDR3 is CASSLRWDTTGHEQYF. The CDR3 nucleotides read TGTGCCAGCAGTCTCCGTTGGGACACCACGGGTCACGAGCAGTACTTC.

The rearrangement links TRBV19 to TRBJ1-1; no reliable D call. This CDR3 is 13 amino acids long. CDR1 and CDR2 (germline): LNHDA, SQIVND (reference sequence). Trimming removed 3 bases at V and 4 bases at J, with 9 bases between. Written as DNA, the CDR3 is TGTGCCAGTAGTATTGGGCAGGCCACTGAAGCTTTCTTT. Encoded protein: CASSIGQATEAFF.

This chain links TRBV7-9 with TRBJ2-6; 7 bases align to TRBD1. CDR3 length: 18 residues. Germline trimming cut 5 bases from V and 3 bases from J; bases unmatched to any gene: 13. Germline-derived CDR1 and CDR2 are SEHNR and FQNEAQ (reference sequence). This chain's CDR3 is CASSPQAGTAGGANVLTF. In DNA, the CDR3 is TGTGCCAGCAGCCCCCAGGCCGGGACAGCCGGTGGGGCCAACGTCCTGACTTTC.

This chain uses TRBV5-4 with TRBJ2-7, with D possibly matching TRBD1 (5 bases). Trimming shortened V by 0 bases and J by 6 bases, and 16 bases separated the two germline ends. Per the germline V gene, CDR1 is SGHNT and CDR2 is YYREEE (reference sequence). The CDR3 has 15 residues. CDR3 in amino acids: CASSLASDSLGEQYF. The CDR3 nucleotides are TGTGCCAGCAGCTTGGCCTCCGACAGTCTAGGCGAGCAGTACTTC.

The J gene is TRBJ2-1, the V gene TRBV12-3 or TRBV12-4; 7 nucleotides align to TRBD2. The V gene end was trimmed by 1 base and the J gene end by 7 bases; junction bases not matched to a gene: 1. CDR3 length: 13 amino acids. The CDR3 bases are TGTGCCAGCAGTTTAGGGCGGGGGAATGAGCAGTTCTTC. Residues: CASSLGRGNEQFF.

The J gene is TRBJ1-2, the V gene TRBV6-6, with D possibly matching TRBD1 (6 bases). Germline V gene sequence: CDR1 MNHNY, CDR2 SVGAGI (reference sequence). V dropped 5 bases and J dropped 8 bases, with 15 bases sitting between them. CDR3 size: 13 residues. The CDR3 reads CASSPQGAGGYTF. CDR3 in DNA: TGTGCCAGCAGTCCACAGGGAGCGGGAGGCTACACCTTC.

The gene calls are TRBV13 and TRBJ2-7; D gene ambiguous. Looked up from germline, CDR1 is PRHDT and CDR2 is FYEKMQ (reference sequence). Deletions cut 4 bases from V and 0 bases from J, with 13 bases between. The CDR3 has 15 amino acids. The CDR3 reads CASSSRDGSSYEQYF. For the CDR3, the DNA is TGTGCCAGCAGCTCTAGAGACGGCAGCTCCTACGAGCAGTACTTC.

This clone showed up just a few times. The chain is built from TRBV2 and TRBJ1-1, with 7 positions matching TRBD1. V dropped 5 bases and J dropped 3; count of bases not matched to a gene: 6. Germline V gene sequence: CDR1 SNHLY, CDR2 FYNNEI. The CDR3 runs to 14 residues. The CDR3 DNA follows: TGTGCCAGCAGTAAACAGGGGAGAGACACTGAAGCTTTCTTT. Its protein product is CASSKQGRDTEAFF.

This chain uses TRBV30 with TRBJ2-7; D is perhaps TRBD2 (7 bases). The germline CDR1 and CDR2 sequences are GTSNPN and SVGIG (reference sequence). The length of the CDR3 is 13 residues. V dropped 2 bases and J dropped 3 bases, with 11 bases sitting between them. The chain's CDR3 is CAWSNREGYEQYF. Written as DNA, the CDR3 is TGTGCCTGGAGTAACAGGGAGGGCTACGAGCAGTACTTC.

V usage is TRBV7-8 and J usage is TRBJ1-1; TRBD1 agrees at 9 bases. The CDR3 spans 14 residues. The junction had 13 bases not matched to a gene; V was cut back by 9 bases and J by 8 bases. CDR1 is SGHVS, CDR2 FQNEAQ, per germline. The CDR3 bases are TGTGCCAGTAGGGGACAGGGTGTGGGTGTAGAAGCTTTCTTT. This translates into CASRGQGVGVEAFF. The whole variable domain, remainder taken from reference TRBV7-8 and TRBJ1-1, is GAGVSQSPRYKVAKRGQDVALRCDPISGHVSLFWYQQALGQGPEFLTYFQNEAQLDKSGLPSDRFFAERPEGSVSTLKIQRTQQEDSAVYLCASRGQGVGVEAFFGQGTRLTVV.

The chain carries TRBV5-1 and TRBJ2-1; no clear D gene. Trimming took off 3 bases at V and 6 bases at J, with 16 bases between the two ends. The CDR3 spans 15 residues. Germline V gene data show CDR1 as SGHRS and CDR2 as YFSETQ. The CDR3 region is CASSSVPRKLNEQFF. The CDR3 DNA is TGCGCCAGCAGCTCGGTCCCCAGGAAACTCAATGAGCAGTTCTTC.

The chain is built from TRBV27 and TRBJ1-1; D is uncertain. This CDR3 spans 13 amino acids. V was trimmed by 3 bases and J by 0 bases, leaving 5 bases between them. The germline gives CDR1 MNHEY, CDR2 SMNVEV (reference sequence). Written as DNA, the CDR3 is TGTGCCAGCAGTTTGTGGCTGAACACTGAAGCTTTCTTT. This codes for CASSLWLNTEAFF.

The chain carries TRBV18 and TRBJ2-1; 9 nucleotides align to TRBD2. V gave up 3 bases and J gave up 3 bases; unmatched junction bases: 6. This CDR3 is built from 16 residues. Per germline, CDR1 KGHSH and CDR2 LQKENI. The CDR3 here is CASSPLAGDRYNEQFF. CDR3 nucleotides: TGTGCCAGCTCACCTTTAGCGGGGGACCGCTACAATGAGCAGTTCTTC.

The CDR3 spells CASSFGTGVSEQYF. The CDR3 DNA sequence: TGTGCCAGCAGCTTCGGGACAGGGGTTTCCGAGCAGTACTTC. The rearrangement links TRBV11-2 to TRBJ2-7, with 10 bases identical to TRBD1. The V segment lost 3 bases and the J segment 6 bases; nucleotides outside the gene matches: 5. The length of the CDR3 is 14 residues. Per germline, CDR1 SGHAT and CDR2 FQNNGV.

The J gene is TRBJ1-2, the V gene TRBV14; possibly TRBD1 for D (5 bases). Germline V gene lookup returns CDR1 SGHDN and CDR2 FVKESK. The V and J ends lost 4 bases and 8 bases respectively, with 20 bases between them. This CDR3 has 15 amino acids. CDR3 protein: CASSPWGIEPKGYTF. The CDR3 DNA sequence: TGTGCCAGCAGCCCCTGGGGCATTGAGCCGAAAGGCTACACCTTC.

The chain has TRBV27 and TRBJ2-5, with D perhaps TRBD2 (5 bases). Germline values: CDR1 MNHEY, CDR2 SMNVEV (reference sequence). V was cut by 3 bases and J by 0 bases, with 8 bases left in between. The CDR3 sequence is 14 residues long. CDR3 amino acids: CASSFKADQETQYF. CDR3 DNA sequence: TGTGCCAGCAGTTTTAAAGCGGACCAAGAGACCCAGTACTTC.

The sample holds one count of this clone. The chain employs TRBV3-1 (or the pseudogene TRBV3-2) and TRBJ2-7; a weak D match, TRBD2 (6 bases). CDR1 and CDR2 (germline): LGHDT, YNNKEL (reference sequence). Trimming left V 1 base short and J 9 bases short, with 16 bases between. This CDR3 comprises 14 residues. The CDR3 region is CASSQGRGGAGQYF. For the CDR3, the DNA is TGTGCCAGCAGCCAAGGTCGGGGCGGGGCGGGGCAGTACTTC.

This clone was counted a few times. The rearrangement joins TRBV6-2 or TRBV6-3 to TRBJ1-5, with TRBD1 matching over 7 bases. The CDR3 is made up of 17 amino acids. Trimming took 6 bases from V and 1 from J; bases not matched to a gene: 12. The germline V gene encodes CDR1 MNHEY and CDR2 SVGEGT. CDR3: CASSPVRQGSSNQPQHF. Here the CDR3 DNA reads TGTGCCAGCAGCCCTGTTCGACAGGGATCAAGCAATCAGCCCCAGCATTTT.

The genes are TRBV18 and TRBJ2-7, with D possibly matching TRBD1 (6 bases). Germline values: CDR1 KGHSH, CDR2 LQKENI. Between the trimmed V and J ends, which lost 5 bases and 3 bases, there was a span of 8 bases. The CDR3 extends over 12 amino acids. DNA of the CDR3: TGTGCCAGCTCAACGGACAGCTACGAGCAGTACTTC. Translated: CASSTDSYEQYF.

The V gene is TRBV30, the J gene TRBJ2-6; 13 bases fit TRBD2. Germline V gene sequence: CDR1 GTSNPN, CDR2 SVGIG (reference sequence). This CDR3 region has 20 residues. Trimming took 2 bases from V and 0 from J; bases not matched to a gene: 10. CDR3 amino acids: CAWSTRGLAGAHSGANVLTF. The CDR3 DNA follows: TGTGCCTGGAGTACCCGAGGACTAGCGGGGGCCCACTCTGGGGCCAACGTCCTGACTTTC. Filled out from reference TRBV30 and TRBJ2-6, the complete variable domain reads SQTIHQWPATLVQPVGSPLSLECTVEGTSNPNLYWYRQAAGRGLQLLFYSVGIGQISSEVPQNLSASRPQDRQFILSSKKLLLSDSGFYLCAWSTRGLAGAHSGANVLTFGAGSRLTVL.

CDR3 amino acids: CASSQLRYEQYF. CDR3 coding DNA: TGTGCCAGCAGTCAACTGAGATACGAGCAGTACTTC. The chain has TRBV6-5 and TRBJ2-7; no clear D. Germline V gives CDR1 MNHEY, CDR2 SVGAGI. CDR3 size: 12 residues. With 5 bases removed from V and 4 bases from J, the gap between germline ends came to 9 bases.